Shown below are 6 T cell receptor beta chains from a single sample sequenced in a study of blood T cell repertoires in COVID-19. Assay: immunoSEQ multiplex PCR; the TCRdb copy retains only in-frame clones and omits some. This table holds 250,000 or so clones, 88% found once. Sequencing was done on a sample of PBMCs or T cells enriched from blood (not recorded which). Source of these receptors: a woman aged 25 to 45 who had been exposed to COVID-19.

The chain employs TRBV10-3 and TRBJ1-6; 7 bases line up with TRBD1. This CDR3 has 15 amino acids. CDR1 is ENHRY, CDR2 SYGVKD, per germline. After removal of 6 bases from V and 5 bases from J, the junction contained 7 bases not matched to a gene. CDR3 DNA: TGTGCCATCAGACCCGGGACAGATAATAATTCACCCCTCCACTTT. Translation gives CAIRPGTDNNSPLHF.

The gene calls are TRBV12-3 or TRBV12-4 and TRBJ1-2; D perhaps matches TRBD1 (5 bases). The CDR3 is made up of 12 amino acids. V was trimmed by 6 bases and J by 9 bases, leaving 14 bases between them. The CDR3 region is CASSPLGGSYTF. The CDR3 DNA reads TGTGCCAGCAGCCCCTTGGGGGGGAGCTACACCTTC.

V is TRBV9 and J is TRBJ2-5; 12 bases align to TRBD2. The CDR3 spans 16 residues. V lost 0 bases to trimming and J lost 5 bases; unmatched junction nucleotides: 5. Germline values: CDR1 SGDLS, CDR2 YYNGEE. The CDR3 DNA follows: TGTGCCAGCAGCGTAGGACTAGCGGGAGCATTGGAGACCCAGTACTTC. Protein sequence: CASSVGLAGALETQYF. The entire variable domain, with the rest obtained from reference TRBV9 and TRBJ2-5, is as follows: DSGVTQTPKHLITATGQRVTLRCSPRSGDLSVYWYQQSLDQGLQFLIQYYNGEERAKGNILERFSAQQFPDLHSELNLSSLELGDSALYFCASSVGLAGALETQYFGPGTRLLVL.

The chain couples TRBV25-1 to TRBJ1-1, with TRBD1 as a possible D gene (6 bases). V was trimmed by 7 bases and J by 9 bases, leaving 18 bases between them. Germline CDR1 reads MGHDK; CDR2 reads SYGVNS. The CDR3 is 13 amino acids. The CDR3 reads CASIRAGGGKAFF. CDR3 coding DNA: TGTGCCAGCATCAGAGCCGGGGGGGGCAAAGCTTTCTTT.

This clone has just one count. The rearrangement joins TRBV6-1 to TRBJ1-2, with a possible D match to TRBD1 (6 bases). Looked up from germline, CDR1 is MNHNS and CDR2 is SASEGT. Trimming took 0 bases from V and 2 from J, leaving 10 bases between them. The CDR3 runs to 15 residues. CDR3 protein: CASSEAFGQNYGYTF. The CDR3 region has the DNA TGTGCCAGCAGTGAAGCCTTTGGACAGAACTATGGCTACACCTTC.

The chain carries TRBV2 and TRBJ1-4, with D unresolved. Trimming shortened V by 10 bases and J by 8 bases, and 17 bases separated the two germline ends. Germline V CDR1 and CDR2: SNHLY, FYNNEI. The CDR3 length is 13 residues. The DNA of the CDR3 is TGTGCCACCAGGCGGGGAGTAGACGAAAAACTGTTTTTT. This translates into CATRRGVDEKLFF.